These T cell receptor beta chains were read from a single sample in a study of blood T cell repertoires in COVID-19. Sequencing was performed with immunoSEQ multiplex PCR; in TCRdb, only in-frame clones are kept and a portion is missing. The sample holds 150,000 to 200,000 clones, more than 75% seen once. The sequenced sample consisted of peripheral blood. Receptors originate from a human donor in a cohort sampled during active COVID-19. Each CDR3 is given with its conserved first and last residue. D genes are given only for firm matches. The size field is filled for only some rows; it gives once, few, many or a size class.

V gene: TRBV5-5
D gene: TRBD2
J gene: TRBJ2-2
clone size: once
CDR3 protein: CASSLGGRTGELFF
CDR3 DNA: TGTGCCAGCAGCTTGGGCGGGAGAACCGGGGAGCTGTTTTTT

V gene: TRBV6-2/TRBV6-3
D gene: .
J gene: TRBJ2-4
clone size: .
CDR3 protein: CASSRDFKNIQYF
CDR3 DNA: TGTGCCAGCAGTCGGGACTTCAAGAACATTCAGTACTTC

V gene: TRBV10-2
D gene: TRBD2
J gene: TRBJ2-1
clone size: .
CDR3 protein: CASSPRLAGGSNEQFF
CDR3 DNA: TGCGCCAGCAGCCCCCGACTAGCGGGAGGGAGCAATGAGCAGTTCTTC

V gene: TRBV29-1
D gene: .
J gene: TRBJ1-5
clone size: .
CDR3 protein: CSVGGGPNQPQHF
CDR3 DNA: TGCAGCGTTGGCGGGGGCCCCAATCAGCCCCAGCATTTT

V gene: TRBV10-1
D gene: .
J gene: TRBJ1-5
clone size: .
CDR3 protein: CARGPHNQPQHF
CDR3 DNA: TGCGCCAGGGGGCCCCACAATCAGCCCCAGCATTTT

V gene: TRBV27
D gene: TRBD1
J gene: TRBJ2-1
clone size: .
CDR3 protein: CASSQQGMKYNEQFF
CDR3 DNA: TGTGCCAGCAGTCAACAGGGGATGAAGTACAATGAGCAGTTCTTC

V gene: TRBV7-8
D gene: .
J gene: TRBJ1-2
clone size: .
CDR3 protein: CASSRDSGSYTF
CDR3 DNA: TGTGCCAGCAGCCGAGACAGTGGAAGCTACACCTTC

V gene: TRBV30
D gene: .
J gene: TRBJ1-1
clone size: .
CDR3 protein: CAWITQLNTEAFF
CDR3 DNA: TGTGCCTGGATAACACAGCTGAACACTGAAGCTTTCTTT

V gene: TRBV7-7
D gene: .
J gene: TRBJ2-5
clone size: .
CDR3 protein: CASSLEGGARETQYF
CDR3 DNA: TGTGCCAGCAGCTTAGAGGGGGGGGCCAGGGAGACCCAGTACTTC

V gene: TRBV18
D gene: .
J gene: TRBJ1-6
clone size: few
CDR3 protein: CASSQTGGNSPLHF
CDR3 DNA: TGTGCCAGCTCGCAGACAGGAGGTAATTCACCCCTCCACTTT

V gene: TRBV6-6
D gene: .
J gene: TRBJ2-5
clone size: .
CDR3 protein: CASRPGGETQYF
CDR3 DNA: TGTGCCAGCAGGCCGGGTGGTGAGACCCAGTACTTC

V gene: TRBV29-1
D gene: .
J gene: TRBJ2-1
clone size: .
CDR3 protein: CSAWRGTYNEQFF
CDR3 DNA: TGCAGCGCTTGGAGGGGAACCTACAATGAGCAGTTCTTC

V gene: TRBV11-3
D gene: TRBD1
J gene: TRBJ2-5
clone size: .
CDR3 protein: CASSLGSRGLGETQYF
CDR3 DNA: TGTGCCAGCAGCTTAGGGTCCAGGGGGCTAGGGGAGACCCAGTACTTC

V gene: TRBV9
D gene: .
J gene: TRBJ2-5
clone size: .
CDR3 protein: CASSLSIQETQYF
CDR3 DNA: TGTGCCAGCAGTCTAAGTATACAAGAGACCCAGTACTTC

V gene: TRBV13
D gene: TRBD2
J gene: TRBJ2-3
clone size: .
CDR3 protein: CASKRLATSTDTQYF
CDR3 DNA: TGTGCCAGTAAACGACTAGCGACAAGCACAGATACGCAGTATTTT

V gene: TRBV29-1
D gene: TRBD1
J gene: TRBJ2-1
clone size: .
CDR3 protein: CSVTGGTGNRNEQFF
CDR3 DNA: TGCAGCGTTACCGGGGGGACAGGGAATCGAAATGAGCAGTTCTTC

V gene: TRBV9
D gene: .
J gene: TRBJ2-5
clone size: .
CDR3 protein: CASSVARVGGTQYF
CDR3 DNA: TGTGCCAGCAGCGTCGCTCGGGTAGGAGGGACCCAGTACTTC

V gene: TRBV27
D gene: TRBD1
J gene: TRBJ2-3
clone size: .
CDR3 protein: CASSFQGAFTDTQYF
CDR3 DNA: TGTGCCAGCAGTTTCCAGGGGGCCTTCACAGATACGCAGTATTTT

V gene: TRBV6-6
D gene: .
J gene: TRBJ1-1
clone size: .
CDR3 protein: CASSPGPGGPDGAEAFF
CDR3 DNA: TGTGCCAGCAGTCCAGGACCGGGAGGACCCGACGGGGCTGAAGCTTTCTTT

V gene: TRBV5-1
D gene: TRBD1
J gene: TRBJ1-3
clone size: .
CDR3 protein: CASSPTGVGNTIYF
CDR3 DNA: TGCGCCAGCAGCCCCACAGGGGTTGGAAACACCATATATTTT

V gene: TRBV5-6
D gene: TRBD1
J gene: TRBJ1-5
clone size: .
CDR3 protein: CASSSGQGAGQPQHF
CDR3 DNA: TGTGCCAGCAGCTCGGGACAGGGGGCAGGCCAGCCCCAGCATTTT

V gene: TRBV28
D gene: .
J gene: TRBJ1-2
clone size: .
CDR3 protein: CASSLRVTGIAGYTF
CDR3 DNA: TGTGCCAGCAGTTTAAGAGTGACCGGGATAGCTGGCTACACCTTC

V gene: TRBV10-3
D gene: .
J gene: TRBJ2-2
clone size: .
CDR3 protein: CAIRGLSGTGELFF
CDR3 DNA: TGTGCCATCAGGGGGCTCTCGGGCACCGGGGAGCTGTTTTTT

V gene: TRBV5-1
D gene: .
J gene: TRBJ2-5
clone size: .
CDR3 protein: CASSLGGGSGQETQYF
CDR3 DNA: TGCGCCAGCAGCTTAGGGGGGGGCTCAGGCCAAGAGACCCAGTACTTC

V gene: TRBV18
D gene: TRBD1
J gene: TRBJ2-7
clone size: .
CDR3 protein: CASSPKFRQGKHEQYF
CDR3 DNA: TGTGCCAGCTCCCCGAAATTCCGACAGGGAAAGCACGAGCAGTACTTC